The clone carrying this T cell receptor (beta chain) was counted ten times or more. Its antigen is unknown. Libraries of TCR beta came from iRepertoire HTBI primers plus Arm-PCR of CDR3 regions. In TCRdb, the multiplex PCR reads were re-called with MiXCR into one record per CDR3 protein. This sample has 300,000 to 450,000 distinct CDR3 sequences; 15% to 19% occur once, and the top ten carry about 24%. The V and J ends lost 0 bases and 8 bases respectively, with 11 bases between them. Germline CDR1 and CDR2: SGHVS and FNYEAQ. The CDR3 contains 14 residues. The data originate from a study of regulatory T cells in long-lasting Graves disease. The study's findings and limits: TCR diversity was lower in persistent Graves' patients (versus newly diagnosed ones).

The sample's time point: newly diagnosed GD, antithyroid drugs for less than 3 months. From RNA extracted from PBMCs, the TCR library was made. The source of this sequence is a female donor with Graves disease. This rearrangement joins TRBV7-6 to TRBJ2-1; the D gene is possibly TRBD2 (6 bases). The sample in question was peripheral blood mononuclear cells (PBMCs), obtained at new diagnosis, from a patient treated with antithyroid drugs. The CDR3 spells CASSLAGGSDEQFF. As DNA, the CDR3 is TGTGCCAGCAGCTTAGCGGGAGGATCTGATGAGCAGTTCTTC. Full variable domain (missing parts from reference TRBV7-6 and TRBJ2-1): GAGVSQSPRYKVTKRGQDVALRCDPISGHVSLYWYRQALGQGPEFLTYFNYEAQQDKSGLPNDRFSAERPEGSISTLTIQRTEQRDSAMYRCASSLAGGSDEQFFGPGTRLTVL.